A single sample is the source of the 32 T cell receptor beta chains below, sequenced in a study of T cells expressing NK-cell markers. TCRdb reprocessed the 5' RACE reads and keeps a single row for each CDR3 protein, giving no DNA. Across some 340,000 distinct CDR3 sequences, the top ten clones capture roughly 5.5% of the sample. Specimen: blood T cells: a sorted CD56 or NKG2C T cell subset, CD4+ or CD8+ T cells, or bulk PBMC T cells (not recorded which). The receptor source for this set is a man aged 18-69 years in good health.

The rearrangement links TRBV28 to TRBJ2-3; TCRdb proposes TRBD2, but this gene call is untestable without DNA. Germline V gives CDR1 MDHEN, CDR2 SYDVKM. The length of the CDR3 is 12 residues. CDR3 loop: CASRWRAGTQYF.

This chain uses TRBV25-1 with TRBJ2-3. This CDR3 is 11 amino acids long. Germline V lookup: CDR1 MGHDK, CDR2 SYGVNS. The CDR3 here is CASSGSDTQYF.

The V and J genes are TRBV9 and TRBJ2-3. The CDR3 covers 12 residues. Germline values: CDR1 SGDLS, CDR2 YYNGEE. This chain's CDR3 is CASSKGVDTQYF.

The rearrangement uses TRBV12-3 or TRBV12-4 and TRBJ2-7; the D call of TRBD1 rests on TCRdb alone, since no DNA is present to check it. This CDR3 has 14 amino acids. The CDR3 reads CASRQGVHSYEQYF.

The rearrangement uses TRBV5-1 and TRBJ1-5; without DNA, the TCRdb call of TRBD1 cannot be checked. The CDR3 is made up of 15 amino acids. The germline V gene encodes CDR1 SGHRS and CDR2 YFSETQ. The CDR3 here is CASRSTPGIEQPQHF.

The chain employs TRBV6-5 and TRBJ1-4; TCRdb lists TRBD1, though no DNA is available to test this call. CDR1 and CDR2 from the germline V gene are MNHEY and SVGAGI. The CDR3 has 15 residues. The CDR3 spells CASSYSKGVAEKLFF.

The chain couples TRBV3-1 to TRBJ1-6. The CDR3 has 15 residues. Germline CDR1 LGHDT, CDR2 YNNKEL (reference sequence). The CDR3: CASSQDYSPNSPLHF.

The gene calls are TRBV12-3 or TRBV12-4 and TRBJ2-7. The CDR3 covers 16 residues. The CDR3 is CASSLRNQGASYEQYF.

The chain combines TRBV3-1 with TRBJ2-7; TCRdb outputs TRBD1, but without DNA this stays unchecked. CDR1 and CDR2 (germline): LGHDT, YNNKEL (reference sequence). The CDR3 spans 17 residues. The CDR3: CASSQDGHGGNFYEQYF.

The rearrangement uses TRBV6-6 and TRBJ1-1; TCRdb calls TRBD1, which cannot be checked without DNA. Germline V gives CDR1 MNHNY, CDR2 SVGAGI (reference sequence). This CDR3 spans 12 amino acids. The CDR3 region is CASSYRAFNSFF.

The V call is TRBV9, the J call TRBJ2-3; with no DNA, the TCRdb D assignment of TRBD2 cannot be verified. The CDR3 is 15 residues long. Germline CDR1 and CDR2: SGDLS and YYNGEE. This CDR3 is CASSVRGGSTDTQYF.

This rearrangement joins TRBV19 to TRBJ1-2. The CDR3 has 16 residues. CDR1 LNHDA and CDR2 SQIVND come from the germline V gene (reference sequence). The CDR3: CASRTLAGRPYYGYTF. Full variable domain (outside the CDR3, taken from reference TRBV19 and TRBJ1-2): DGGITQSPKYLFRKEGQNVTLSCEQNLNHDAMYWYRQDPGQGLRLIYYSQIVNDFQKGDIAEGYSVSREKKESFPLTVTSAQKNPTAFYLCASRTLAGRPYYGYTFGSGTRLTVV.

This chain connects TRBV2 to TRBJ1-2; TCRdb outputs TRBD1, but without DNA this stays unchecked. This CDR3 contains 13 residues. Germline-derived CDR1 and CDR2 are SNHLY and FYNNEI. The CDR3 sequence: CASSQTGPGGYTF.

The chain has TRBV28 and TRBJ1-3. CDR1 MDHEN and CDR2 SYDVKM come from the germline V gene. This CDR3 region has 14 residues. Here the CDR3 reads CASTGHGEGNTIYF.

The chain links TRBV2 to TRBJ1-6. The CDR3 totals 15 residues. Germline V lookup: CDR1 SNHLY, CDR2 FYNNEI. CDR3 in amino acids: CASLGPSGNNSPLHF.

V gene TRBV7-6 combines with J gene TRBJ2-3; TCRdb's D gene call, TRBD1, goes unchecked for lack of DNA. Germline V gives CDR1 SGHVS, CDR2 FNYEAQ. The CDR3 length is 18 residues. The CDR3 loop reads CASSLSPPILSSTDTQYF.

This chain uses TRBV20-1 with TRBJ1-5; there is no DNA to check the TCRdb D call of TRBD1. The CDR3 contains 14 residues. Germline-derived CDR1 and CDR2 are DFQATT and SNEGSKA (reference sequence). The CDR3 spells CSASGPPQGKPQHF.

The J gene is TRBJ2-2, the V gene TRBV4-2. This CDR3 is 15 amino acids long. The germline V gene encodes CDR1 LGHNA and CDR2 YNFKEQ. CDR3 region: CASSQVAENTGELFF.

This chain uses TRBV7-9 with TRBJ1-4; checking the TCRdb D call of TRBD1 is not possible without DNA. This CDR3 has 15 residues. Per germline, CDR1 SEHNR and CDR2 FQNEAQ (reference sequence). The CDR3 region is CASSLGGVQDEKLFF. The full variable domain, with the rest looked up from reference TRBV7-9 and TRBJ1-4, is DTGVSQNPRHKITKRGQNVTFRCDPISEHNRLYWYRQTLGQGPEFLTYFQNEAQLEKSRLLSDRFSAERPKGSFSTLEIQRTEQGDSAMYLCASSLGGVQDEKLFFGSGTQLSVL.

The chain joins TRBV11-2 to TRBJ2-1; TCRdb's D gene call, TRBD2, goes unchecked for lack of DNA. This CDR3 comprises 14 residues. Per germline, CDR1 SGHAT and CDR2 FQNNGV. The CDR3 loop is CASSSGTSNNEQFF.

This chain's CDR3 is CASSPTWGNNQPQHF. The V call is TRBV25-1, the J call TRBJ1-5; TCRdb selects TRBD1, and the lack of DNA leaves this call unchecked. Germline-derived CDR1 and CDR2 are MGHDK and SYGVNS. This CDR3 spans 15 amino acids.

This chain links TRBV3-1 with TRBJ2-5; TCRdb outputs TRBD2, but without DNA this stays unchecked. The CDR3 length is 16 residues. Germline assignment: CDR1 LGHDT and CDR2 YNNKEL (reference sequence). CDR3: CASSHPGLAIRETQYF.

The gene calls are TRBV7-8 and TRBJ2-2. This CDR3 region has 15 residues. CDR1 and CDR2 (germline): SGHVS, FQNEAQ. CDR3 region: CASSLGLKNTGELFF.

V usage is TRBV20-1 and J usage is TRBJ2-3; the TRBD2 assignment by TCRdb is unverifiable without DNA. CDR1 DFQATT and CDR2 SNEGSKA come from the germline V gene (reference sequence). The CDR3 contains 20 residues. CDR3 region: CSARDPRIGLAGGPGDTQYF.

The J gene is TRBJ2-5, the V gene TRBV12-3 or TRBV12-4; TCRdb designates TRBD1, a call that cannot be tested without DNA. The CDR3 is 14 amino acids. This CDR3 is CASTKLLPRETQYF.

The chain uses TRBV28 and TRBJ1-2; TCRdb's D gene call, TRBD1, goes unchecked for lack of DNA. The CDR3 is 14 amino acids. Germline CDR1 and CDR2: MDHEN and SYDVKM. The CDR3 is CASRNPPGYYGYTF.

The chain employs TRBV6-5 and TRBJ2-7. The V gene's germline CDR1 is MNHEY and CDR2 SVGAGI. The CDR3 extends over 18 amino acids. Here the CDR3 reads CASSYSQLGLDHSYEQYF.

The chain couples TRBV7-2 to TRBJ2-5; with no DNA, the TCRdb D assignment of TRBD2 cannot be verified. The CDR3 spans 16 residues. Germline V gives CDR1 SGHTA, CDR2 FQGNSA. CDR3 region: CASSFRTSGVKETQYF.

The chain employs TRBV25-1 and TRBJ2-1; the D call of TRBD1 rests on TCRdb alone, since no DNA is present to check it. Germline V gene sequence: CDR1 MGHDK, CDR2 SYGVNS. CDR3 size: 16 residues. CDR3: CASSDRGTKSYNEQFF. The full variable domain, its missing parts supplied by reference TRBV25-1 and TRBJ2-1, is EADIYQTPRYLVIGTGKKITLECSQTMGHDKMYWYQQDPGMELHLIHYSYGVNSTEKGDLSSESTVSRIRTEHFPLTLESARPSHTSQYLCASSDRGTKSYNEQFFGPGTRLTVL.

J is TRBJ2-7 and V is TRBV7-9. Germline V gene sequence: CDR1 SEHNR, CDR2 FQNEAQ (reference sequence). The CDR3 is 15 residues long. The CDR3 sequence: CASSLGTGTTYEQYF. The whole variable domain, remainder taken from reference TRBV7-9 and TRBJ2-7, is DTGVSQNPRHKITKRGQNVTFRCDPISEHNRLYWYRQTLGQGPEFLTYFQNEAQLEKSRLLSDRFSAERPKGSFSTLEIQRTEQGDSAMYLCASSLGTGTTYEQYFGPGTRLTVT.

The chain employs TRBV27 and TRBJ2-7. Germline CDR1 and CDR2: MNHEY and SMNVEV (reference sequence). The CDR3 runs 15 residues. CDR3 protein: CASRIFLGSNYEQYF.

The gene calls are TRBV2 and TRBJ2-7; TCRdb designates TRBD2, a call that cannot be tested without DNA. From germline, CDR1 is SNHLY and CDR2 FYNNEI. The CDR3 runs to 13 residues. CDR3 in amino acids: CASRLAGRNEQYF.